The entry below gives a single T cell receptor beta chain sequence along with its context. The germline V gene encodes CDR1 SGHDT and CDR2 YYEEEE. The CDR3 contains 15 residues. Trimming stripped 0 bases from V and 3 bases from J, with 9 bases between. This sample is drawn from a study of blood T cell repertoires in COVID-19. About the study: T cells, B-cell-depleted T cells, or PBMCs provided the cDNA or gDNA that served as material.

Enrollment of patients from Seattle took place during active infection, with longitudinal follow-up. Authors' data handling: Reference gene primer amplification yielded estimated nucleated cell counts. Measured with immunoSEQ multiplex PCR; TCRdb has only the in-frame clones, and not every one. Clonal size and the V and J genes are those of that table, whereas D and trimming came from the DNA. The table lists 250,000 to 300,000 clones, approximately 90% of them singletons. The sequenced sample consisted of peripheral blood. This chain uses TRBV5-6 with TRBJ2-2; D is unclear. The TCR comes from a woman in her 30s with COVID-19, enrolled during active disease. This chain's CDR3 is CASSLVGGDTGELFF. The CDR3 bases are TGTGCCAGCAGCTTGGTAGGCGGAGACACCGGGGAGCTGTTTTTT.